The clone carrying this T cell receptor beta chain was detected many times. This sample was included in a study of T-cell memory formation after mild COVID-19. CDR1 is LGHDT and CDR2 is YNNKEL in the germline V gene (reference sequence). The CDR3 spans 15 residues. Trimming removed 4 bases at V and 5 bases at J, with 17 bases between. MiXCR was run by TCRdb on the 5' RACE reads, yielding one entry per CDR3 protein. The sample yields around 200,000 distinct CDR3 sequences, under 12% seen once. The rearrangement joins TRBV3-1 to TRBJ2-5, with D tentatively TRBD1 (6 bases). Sequencing used PBMCs or a T cell subset sorted from them (not recorded which). This clonotype was obtained from a man in his late teens or twenties who had mild COVID-19 (a few samples of this study predate the infection). Cell type and time point are not known. CDR3 in amino acids: CASSLRQAAGETQYF. CDR3 DNA sequence: TGTGCCAGCAGCCTACGACAGGCTGCCGGGGAGACCCAGTACTTC.